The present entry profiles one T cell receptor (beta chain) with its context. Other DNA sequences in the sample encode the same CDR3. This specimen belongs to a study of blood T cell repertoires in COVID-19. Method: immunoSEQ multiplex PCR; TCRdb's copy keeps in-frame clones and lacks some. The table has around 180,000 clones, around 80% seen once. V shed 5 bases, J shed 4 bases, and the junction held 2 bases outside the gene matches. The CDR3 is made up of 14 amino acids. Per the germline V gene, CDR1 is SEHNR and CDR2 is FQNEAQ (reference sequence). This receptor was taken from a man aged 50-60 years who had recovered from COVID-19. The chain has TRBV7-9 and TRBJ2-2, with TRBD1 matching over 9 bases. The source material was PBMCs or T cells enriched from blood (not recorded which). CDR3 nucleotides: TGTGCCAGCAGCCAACAGGGGGCCACCGGGGAGCTGTTTTTT. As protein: CASSQQGATGELFF.